This section outlines one T cell receptor beta chain sequence together with its context. The antigen remains undetermined. From the 5' RACE reads, TCRdb called clonotypes with MiXCR, one entry per CDR3 protein. The sample has about 890,000 distinct CDR3 sequences, around an eighth seen once; the top ten hold 1.5% to 2%. Germline V gene lookup returns CDR1 LNHDA and CDR2 SQIVND (reference sequence). The V end was cut by 6 bases, the J end by 4 bases, with 12 bases between. This CDR3 is built from 13 residues. The data stem from a study of identical twins. Study-wide results and limits: Modeled out-of-frame TCR alpha sharing in monozygotic twins fell below observed levels.

The data also belong to a second study, concerning yellow fever vaccine responses in identical twins.

This clonotype was sampled from a woman younger than 35 in good health. V is TRBV19 and J is TRBJ1-1; tentative D call: TRBD1 (6 bases). The specimen sequenced was PBMCs. The CDR3 region is CASSPSGATEAFF. Here the CDR3 DNA reads TGTGCCAGTAGCCCATCGGGGGCCACTGAAGCTTTCTTT.